Only a few counts were recorded for the clone carrying this T cell receptor (beta chain). Its antigen is currently unknown. Caucasian heritage predominated among both patients and controls. The data derive from a study of T cell clonality in common variable immunodeficiency. General study results and limits: Fewer deletions and N-nucleotide insertions were reportedly seen in common variable immunodeficiency TCR beta sequences.

Using immunoSEQ multiplex PCR, the repertoire was profiled, and TCRdb retains in-frame clones only, with some absent. This sample comprises 80,000 or so clones, none seen once only. This clonotype was sampled from a person aged 18 to 75 in good health. Sequencing was performed on peripheral blood mononuclear cells.

CDR3 amino acids: CASSLGTLLYEQYF. The CDR3 DNA, read in part, is TGTGCCAGCAGTTTAGGGACTCTACTCTACGAG. The chain is built from TRBV27 and TRBJ2-7; maybe TRBD2 (6 bases). The read terminates 3 residues before the CDR3 end, so the remaining end is supplied by the germline J gene. Germline CDR1 MNHEY, CDR2 SMNVEV (reference sequence). V gave up 2 bases and J gave up 3 bases, with 11 bases separating them. The CDR3 is 14 amino acids.